These T cell receptor beta chains were read from a single sample in a study of blood T cell repertoires in COVID-19. TCRdb's table, derived via immunoSEQ multiplex PCR, lists solely in-frame clones and lacks some. The sample has over 250,000 clones, 89% seen once; the top ten hold 1.5% to 2%. The specimen sequenced was PBMCs or T cells enriched from blood (not recorded which). The receptors originated from a woman aged 60-75 years who had recovered from COVID-19. The conserved cysteine and the conserved F or W are not part of the CDR3 here.

CDR3: ASSLAGGPLETQY; J: TRBJ2-5; V: TRBV7-6
CDR3: ASSSQGNQPQH; J: TRBJ1-5; V: TRBV6-5
CDR3: ASRYTGVGGYT; J: TRBJ1-2; V: TRBV28
CDR3: ASSLGAPVHEQY; J: TRBJ2-7; V: TRBV11-3
CDR3: ASSQYRSSYNEQF; J: TRBJ2-1; V: TRBV4-1
CDR3: ASSPSGGVTYNEQF; J: TRBJ2-1; V: TRBV7-2
CDR3: ASSSSESEQY; J: TRBJ2-7; V: TRBV7-9
CDR3: ASSPRDRQTRGYT; J: TRBJ1-2; V: TRBV27
CDR3: ASSSRTGGGNTEAF; J: TRBJ1-1; V: TRBV5-4
CDR3: ATKETYYEQY; J: TRBJ2-7; V: TRBV28
CDR3: ASSYNYEQY; J: TRBJ2-7; V: TRBV12-3/TRBV12-4
CDR3: ASSHQAESNQPQH; J: TRBJ1-5; V: TRBV3-1/TRBV3-2
CDR3: AWSVRVGSEQY; J: TRBJ2-7; V: TRBV30
CDR3: ASSRRLAGGLDEQY; J: TRBJ2-7; V: TRBV3-1/TRBV3-2
CDR3: ASSGTGIGHTQY; J: TRBJ2-3; V: TRBV28
CDR3: ASKGLAGGETQY; J: TRBJ2-5; V: TRBV2
CDR3: ASSIPAYEQY; J: TRBJ2-7; V: TRBV18
CDR3: ASTDRTSYEQY; J: TRBJ2-7; V: TRBV28
CDR3: ACRTSSYNEQF; J: TRBJ2-1; V: TRBV28
CDR3: ASSFGRVQETQY; J: TRBJ2-5; V: TRBV27
CDR3: ASSTAGTGSGYT; J: TRBJ1-2; V: TRBV19
CDR3: SASVDRGTYGYT; J: TRBJ1-2; V: TRBV20-1
CDR3: ASRESSNYGYT; J: TRBJ1-2; V: TRBV6-5
CDR3: ATSDWTSGLYNEQF; J: TRBJ2-1; V: TRBV24-1
CDR3: ASSYGRGLEQF; J: TRBJ2-1; V: TRBV6-5
CDR3: ASSLEAAGPLH; J: TRBJ1-6; V: TRBV11-2
CDR3: ASSTPLPGNQPQH; J: TRBJ1-5; V: TRBV28
CDR3: ASSVPTSGRADEQF; J: TRBJ2-1; V: TRBV5-1
CDR3: ASSFPGLAGSGELF; J: TRBJ2-2; V: TRBV7-9
CDR3: ASSLSSVPYNEQF; J: TRBJ2-1; V: TRBV7-2
CDR3: ASSDRWDSVEKLF; J: TRBJ1-4; V: TRBV2
CDR3: ASRQENTDTQY; J: TRBJ2-3; V: TRBV10-1
CDR3: ATSDRTSGNHNEQF; J: TRBJ2-1; V: TRBV24-1
CDR3: AWSSGQQPYEQY; J: TRBJ2-7; V: TRBV30
CDR3: ASSSQGGTEAF; J: TRBJ1-1; V: TRBV7-3
CDR3: AWSSGTDRIQY; J: TRBJ2-4; V: TRBV30
CDR3: ASSELAGAGELF; J: TRBJ2-2; V: TRBV10-1
CDR3: ASSRKAGGLETQY; J: TRBJ2-5; V: TRBV5-4
CDR3: ASSIDRSGNTIY; J: TRBJ1-3; V: TRBV19
CDR3: ASSSSSVEQF; J: TRBJ2-1; V: TRBV28
CDR3: AWRYGGAYNEQF; J: TRBJ2-1; V: TRBV30
CDR3: AISRRGTGVLPDTQY; J: TRBJ2-3; V: TRBV10-3
CDR3: ASSSGYQEVNEKLF; J: TRBJ1-4; V: TRBV28
CDR3: ASSQDSPGYGYT; J: TRBJ1-2; V: TRBV14
CDR3: ATSRVSGGSSYT; J: TRBJ1-2; V: TRBV15
CDR3: ASSQDAAGGANNEQF; J: TRBJ2-1; V: TRBV4-1
CDR3: ASSQTVLSGYT; J: TRBJ1-2; V: TRBV4-1
CDR3: ASSLGAETGELF; J: TRBJ2-2; V: TRBV5-1
CDR3: ASSGQGVYYGYT; J: TRBJ1-2; V: TRBV5-1
CDR3: ASSLNRVGGRETQY; J: TRBJ2-5; V: TRBV2